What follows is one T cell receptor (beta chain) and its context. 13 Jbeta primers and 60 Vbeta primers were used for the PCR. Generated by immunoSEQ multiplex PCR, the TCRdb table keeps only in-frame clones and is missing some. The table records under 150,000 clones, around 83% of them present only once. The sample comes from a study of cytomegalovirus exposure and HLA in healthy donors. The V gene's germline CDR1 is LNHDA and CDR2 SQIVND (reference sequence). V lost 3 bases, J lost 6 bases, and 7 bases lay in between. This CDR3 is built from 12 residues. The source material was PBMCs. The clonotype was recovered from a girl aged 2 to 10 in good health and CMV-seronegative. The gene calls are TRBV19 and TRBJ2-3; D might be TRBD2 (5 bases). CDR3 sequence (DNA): TGTGCCAGTAGTATCCGGGGTGATACGCAGTATTTT. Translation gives CASSIRGDTQYF.